Below, 9 T cell receptor beta chains from the same sample are listed, as sequenced in a study of T cell changes during pregnancy in multiple sclerosis. Generated by immunoSEQ multiplex PCR, the TCRdb table keeps only in-frame clones and is missing some. The sample shows approximately 38,000 clones, about 95% of them seen only once. Sequencing used peripheral blood, obtained in the third trimester of pregnancy. All receptors derive from a female donor with multiple sclerosis, enrolled in a pregnancy study.

The J gene is TRBJ1-1, the V gene TRBV5-1; a weak D match, TRBD1 (5 bases). V lost 2 bases and J 1 base, leaving 12 bases between the germline ends. The CDR3 runs to 15 residues. Germline CDR1 SGHRS, CDR2 YFSETQ. Written as DNA, the CDR3 is TGCGCCAGCAGCTTAGAAGGGGCGAGGAACACTGAAGCTTTCTTT. It encodes CASSLEGARNTEAFF.

The DNA for the CDR3 is TGTGCCAGCAGCTGGGTGCGGGGCTACACAGATACGCAGTATTTT. This gives the protein CASSWVRGYTDTQYF. This chain links TRBV7-9 with TRBJ2-3; possible D gene TRBD2, 6 bases. V lost 4 bases, J lost 2 bases, and 13 bases lay in between. CDR3 length: 15 residues. Germline assignment: CDR1 SEHNR and CDR2 FQNEAQ (reference sequence).

The chain has TRBV5-6 and TRBJ2-1, with a tentative D call TRBD1 (6 bases). Germline V gene lookup returns CDR1 SGHDT and CDR2 YYEEEE. The CDR3 covers 16 residues. Deletions cut 2 bases from V and 1 base from J, with 13 bases between. CDR3 nucleotide sequence: TGTGCCAGCAGCTTAACCTCAGGGGCTTCCTACAATGAGCAGTTCTTC. Protein product: CASSLTSGASYNEQFF.

The chain links TRBV9 to TRBJ2-5; 8 bases map to TRBD1. Germline V gives CDR1 SGDLS, CDR2 YYNGEE. V lost 3 bases to trimming and J lost 5 bases; unmatched junction nucleotides: 6. This CDR3 contains 14 residues. CDR3 nucleotide sequence: TGTGCCAGCAGCGCAGGACAGGGAGTGGAGACCCAGTACTTC. Protein: CASSAGQGVETQYF. The variable domain in full, completed from reference TRBV9 and TRBJ2-5, reads DSGVTQTPKHLITATGQRVTLRCSPRSGDLSVYWYQQSLDQGLQFLIQYYNGEERAKGNILERFSAQQFPDLHSELNLSSLELGDSALYFCASSAGQGVETQYFGPGTRLLVL.

CDR3 sequence: CASSLGAGGPYEQYF. DNA for the CDR3: TGTGCCAGCAGTTTAGGAGCGGGAGGGCCCTACGAGCAGTACTTC. The chain links TRBV27 to TRBJ2-7; 10 bases line up with TRBD2. Trimming took 2 bases from V and 2 from J; bases not matched to a gene: 3. Germline-derived CDR1 and CDR2 are MNHEY and SMNVEV (reference sequence). The CDR3 is 15 residues long.

For the CDR3, the DNA is TGTGCCAGCTCACTTTCTGGGACAAAGAACACTGAAGCTTTCTTT. Its translation is CASSLSGTKNTEAFF. J is TRBJ1-1 and V is TRBV18; the D gene is possibly TRBD1 (6 bases). This CDR3 is built from 15 residues. The V gene lost 4 bases and the J gene lost 1 base, with 13 bases spanning the gap. From germline, CDR1 is KGHSH and CDR2 LQKENI.

The V call is TRBV4-3, the J call TRBJ1-4; D might be TRBD1 (6 bases). This CDR3 spans 18 amino acids. The V gene lost 4 bases and the J gene lost 5 bases, with 23 bases spanning the gap. CDR1 is LGHNA, CDR2 YSLEER, per germline. The CDR3 loop reads CASSRTKGGAPENEKLFF. The CDR3 DNA sequence: TGCGCCAGCAGCCGAACAAAGGGGGGGGCGCCGGAAAATGAAAAACTGTTTTTT.

The sample holds one count of this clone. The chain combines TRBV27 with TRBJ2-7; 7 bases align to TRBD1. The CDR3 length is 13 residues. CDR1 and CDR2 from the germline V gene are MNHEY and SMNVEV (reference sequence). Trimming took 3 bases from V and 2 from J; bases not matched to a gene: 1. The CDR3 loop reads CASSFGQAYEQYF. As DNA, the CDR3 is TGTGCCAGCAGTTTCGGACAGGCCTACGAGCAGTACTTC.

The V call is TRBV7-3, the J call TRBJ2-3; D is possibly TRBD1 (5 bases). CDR1 and CDR2 (germline): SGHTA, FQGTGA. The CDR3 sequence is 13 residues long. The V end was cut by 6 bases, the J end by 2 bases, with 9 bases between. The CDR3 loop is CASRRQLTDTQYF. The CDR3 coding sequence is TGTGCCAGCAGACGACAGCTCACAGATACGCAGTATTTT. Full variable domain (missing parts from reference TRBV7-3 and TRBJ2-3): GAGVSQTPSNKVTEKGKYVELRCDPISGHTALYWYRQSLGQGPEFLIYFQGTGAADDSGLPNDRFFAVRPEGSVSTLKIQRTERGDSAVYLCASRRQLTDTQYFGPGTRLTVL.